The T cell receptor beta chain described here comes from a study of CD4 T cell repertoires in COVID-19. A word on this clone: Its antigen is unidentified.

Only in-frame clones appear in the TCRdb table, and some are missing; sequencing was by immunoSEQ multiplex PCR. Among 60,000 to 90,000 clones listed, about 83% were seen once. Findings of the study overall: Several top expanded SARS-CoV-2-reactive clonotypes were shared by two or three memory subsets.

These patients had recovered from COVID-19 ranging mild to severe. No culture step preceded sequencing of the ex vivo isolated memory T cells. The CDR3 consists of 14 residues. The V and J ends lost 10 bases and 9 bases respectively, with 22 bases between them. Germline V gene data show CDR1 as MNHEY and CDR2 as SVGAGI. The chain uses TRBV6-5 and TRBJ2-1; D is perhaps TRBD1 or TRBD2 (7 bases each). This specimen consisted of CD4+ T cells from peripheral blood, obtained after recovery from COVID-19. The receptor was isolated from a human donor who had COVID-19. The chain's CDR3 is CATRGGLSSFEQFF. The CDR3 nucleotides read TGTGCCACCAGGGGGGGCCTTAGTTCCTTTGAGCAGTTCTTC.